This T cell receptor beta chain derives from a study of blood T cell repertoires in COVID-19. Clones were sequenced by immunoSEQ multiplex PCR, and TCRdb holds only the in-frame ones, with some missing. The data contain approximately 240,000 clones, 85% of them singletons. In this sample, this clone turned up once. Germline V lookup: CDR1 SGHRS, CDR2 YFSETQ. Unmatched junction bases numbered 4, after V lost 2 bases and J lost 4 bases. The CDR3 is made up of 15 amino acids. The sequence was collected from a woman aged 55-69 years with active or convalescent COVID-19. Sequencing was done on a sample of peripheral blood. The J gene is TRBJ1-4, the V gene TRBV5-1; 8 bases are shared with TRBD1. CDR3 sequence: CASSFTGGSNEKLFF. As DNA, the CDR3 is TGCGCCAGCAGCTTTACAGGGGGGAGTAATGAAAAACTGTTTTTT.